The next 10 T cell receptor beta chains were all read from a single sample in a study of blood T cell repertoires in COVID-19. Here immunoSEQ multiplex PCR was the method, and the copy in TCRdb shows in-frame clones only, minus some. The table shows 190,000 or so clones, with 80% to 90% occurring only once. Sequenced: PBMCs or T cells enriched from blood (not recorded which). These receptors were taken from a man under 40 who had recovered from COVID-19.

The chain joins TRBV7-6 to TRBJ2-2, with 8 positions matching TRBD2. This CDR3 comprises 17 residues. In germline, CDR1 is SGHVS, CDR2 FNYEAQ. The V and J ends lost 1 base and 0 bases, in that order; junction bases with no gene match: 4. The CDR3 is CASSLGTTSANTGELFF. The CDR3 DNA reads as TGTGCCAGCAGCTTAGGAACGACTAGCGCGAACACCGGGGAGCTGTTTTTT.

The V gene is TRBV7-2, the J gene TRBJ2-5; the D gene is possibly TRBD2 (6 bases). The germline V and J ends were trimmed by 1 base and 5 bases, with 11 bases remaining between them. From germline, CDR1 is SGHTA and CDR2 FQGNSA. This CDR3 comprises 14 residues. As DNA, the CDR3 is TGTGCCAGCAGCTTAGGGCCGGAGGGGGAGACCCAGTACTTC. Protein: CASSLGPEGETQYF.

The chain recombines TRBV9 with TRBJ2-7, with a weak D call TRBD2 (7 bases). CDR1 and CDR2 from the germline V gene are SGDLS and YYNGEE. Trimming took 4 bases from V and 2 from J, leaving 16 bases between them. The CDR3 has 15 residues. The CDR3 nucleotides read TGTGCCAGCAGCCCCTCGGGGGGCCTAGCCTACGAGCAGTACTTC. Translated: CASSPSGGLAYEQYF.

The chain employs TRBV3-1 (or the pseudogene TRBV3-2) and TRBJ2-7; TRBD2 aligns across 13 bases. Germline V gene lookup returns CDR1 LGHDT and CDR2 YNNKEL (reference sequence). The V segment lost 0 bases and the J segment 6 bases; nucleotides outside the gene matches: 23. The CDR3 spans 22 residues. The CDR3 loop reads CASSQEVVVFGLAGVSPLEQYF. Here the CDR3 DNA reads TGTGCCAGCAGCCAAGAGGTTGTTGTGTTCGGACTAGCGGGAGTATCGCCCCTCGAGCAGTACTTC.

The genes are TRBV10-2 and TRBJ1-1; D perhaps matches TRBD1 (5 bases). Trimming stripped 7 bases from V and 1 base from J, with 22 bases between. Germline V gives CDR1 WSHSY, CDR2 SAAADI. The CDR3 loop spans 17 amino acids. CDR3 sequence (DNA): TGCGCCAGCAATCAAAGGGGATTTGGACAAGCGAACACTGAAGCTTTCTTT. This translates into CASNQRGFGQANTEAFF.

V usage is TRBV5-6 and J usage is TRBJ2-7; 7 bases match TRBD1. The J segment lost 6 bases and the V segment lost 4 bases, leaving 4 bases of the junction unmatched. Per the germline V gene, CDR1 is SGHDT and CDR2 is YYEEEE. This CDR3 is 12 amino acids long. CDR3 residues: CASSPTGREQYF. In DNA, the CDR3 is TGTGCCAGCAGCCCGACAGGGCGCGAGCAGTACTTC. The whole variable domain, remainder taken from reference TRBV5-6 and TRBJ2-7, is DAGVTQSPTHLIKTRGQQVTLRCSPKSGHDTVSWYQQALGQGPQFIFQYYEEEERQRGNFPDRFSGHQFPNYSSELNVNALLLGDSALYLCASSPTGREQYFGPGTRLTVT.

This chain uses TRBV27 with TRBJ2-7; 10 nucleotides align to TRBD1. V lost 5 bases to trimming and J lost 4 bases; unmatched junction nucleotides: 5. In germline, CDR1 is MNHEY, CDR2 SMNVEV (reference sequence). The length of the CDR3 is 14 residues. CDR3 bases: TGTGCCAGCAGTATCGGGACAGGGGTGTACGAGCAGTACTTC. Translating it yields CASSIGTGVYEQYF.

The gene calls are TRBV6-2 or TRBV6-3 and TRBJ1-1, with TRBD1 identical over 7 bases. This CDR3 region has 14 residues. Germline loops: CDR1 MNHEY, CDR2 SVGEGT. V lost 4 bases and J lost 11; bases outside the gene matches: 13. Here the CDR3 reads CASSSRGQPHGAFF. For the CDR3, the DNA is TGTGCCAGCAGTTCCCGGGGACAGCCCCATGGGGCTTTCTTT.

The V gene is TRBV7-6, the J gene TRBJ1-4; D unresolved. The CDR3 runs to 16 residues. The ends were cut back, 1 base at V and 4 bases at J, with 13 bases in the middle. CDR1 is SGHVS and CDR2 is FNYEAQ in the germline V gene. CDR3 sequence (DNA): TGTGCCAGCAGCTTAGACGGGAGAGGGATTAATGAAAAACTGTTTTTT. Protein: CASSLDGRGINEKLFF.

The CDR3 nucleotides are TGTGCCAGTAGTATAGATCTCTCGACCGGGGAGCTGTTTTTT. Translation: CASSIDLSTGELFF. The chain joins TRBV19 to TRBJ2-2; D remains ambiguous. CDR1 is LNHDA and CDR2 is SQIVND in the germline V gene (reference sequence). V was clipped by 0 bases and J by 5 bases, with 7 bases between them. CDR3 length equals 14 residues.